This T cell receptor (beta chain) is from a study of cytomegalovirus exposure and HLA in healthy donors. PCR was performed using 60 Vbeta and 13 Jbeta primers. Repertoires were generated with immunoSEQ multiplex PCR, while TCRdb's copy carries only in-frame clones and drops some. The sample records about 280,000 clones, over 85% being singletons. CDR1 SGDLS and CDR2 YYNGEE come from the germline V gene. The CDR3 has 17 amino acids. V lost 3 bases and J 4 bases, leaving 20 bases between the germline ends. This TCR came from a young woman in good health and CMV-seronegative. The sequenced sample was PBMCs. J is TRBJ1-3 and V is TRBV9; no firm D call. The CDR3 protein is CASSEIPGQAAGNTIYF. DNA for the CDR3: TGTGCCAGCAGCGAGATTCCGGGCCAAGCGGCCGGAAACACCATATATTTT.